Below, 2 T cell receptor beta chains from the same sample are listed, as sequenced in a study of T cell responses to AZD1222 COVID-19 vaccine. Method: immunoSEQ multiplex PCR; TCRdb's copy keeps in-frame clones and lacks some. The sample has 150,000 to 200,000 clones, almost 95% seen once; the top ten hold under 2.5%. This sample comprised peripheral blood, obtained on day 0 of AZD1222 vaccination. Receptors originate from an adult in good health.

The CDR3 loop is CASSLFAVGTNEKLFF. The CDR3 DNA reads as TGCGCCAGCAGCTTGTTTGCCGTGGGAACTAATGAAAAACTGTTTTTT. The chain has TRBV5-1 and TRBJ1-4; D ambiguous. Germline CDR1 SGHRS, CDR2 YFSETQ. The ends were cut back, 1 base at V and 1 base at J, with 11 bases in the middle. The CDR3 length is 16 residues. Full variable domain (outside the CDR3, taken from reference TRBV5-1 and TRBJ1-4): KAGVTQTPRYLIKTRGQQVTLSCSPISGHRSVSWYQQTPGQGLQFLFEYFSETQRNKGNFPGRFSGRQFSNSRSEMNVSTLELGDSALYLCASSLFAVGTNEKLFFGSGTQLSVL.

The chain has TRBV10-3 and TRBJ1-5, with 8 bases lining up with TRBD1. CDR3 size: 14 residues. Germline lookup yields CDR1 ENHRY and CDR2 SYGVKD. V was pared by 10 bases and J by 5 bases, with 10 bases of the junction left unmatched. CDR3 residues: CATSPRGPDQPQHF. The CDR3 DNA sequence: TGTGCCACAAGCCCCAGGGGGCCTGATCAGCCCCAGCATTTT.